These T cell receptor beta chains were read from a single sample in a study of cytomegalovirus exposure and HLA in healthy donors. The repertoire was sequenced with immunoSEQ multiplex PCR; TCRdb's copy has only in-frame clones and lacks some. The sample lists more than 80,000 clones; 71% were seen once. Sequencing was done on a sample of PBMCs. The receptors come from a female donor in good health and CMV-seronegative. The CDR3 runs from the conserved cysteine through the conserved F or W. A D gene is named only where the DNA matches it firmly.

j_call,d_call,v_call,cdr3_aa,cdr3_nt
TRBJ1-5,.,TRBV28,CASSSDQPQHF,TGTGCCAGCAGTTCCGATCAGCCCCAGCATTTT
TRBJ2-7,TRBD2,TRBV30,CAWQTSGSFSEQYF,TGTGCCTGGCAGACTAGCGGGAGTTTCTCCGAGCAGTACTTC
TRBJ2-1,.,TRBV18,CASSPTTDSTYNEQFF,TGTGCCAGCTCACCCACTACTGACAGTACCTACAATGAGCAGTTCTTC
TRBJ1-6,TRBD1,TRBV15,CATSGHRGFISPLHF,TGTGCCACCAGCGGCCACAGGGGTTTTATTTCACCCCTCCACTTT
TRBJ1-1,.,TRBV7-9,CASSFQGVDTEAFF,TGTGCCAGCAGCTTCCAGGGTGTGGACACTGAAGCTTTCTTT
TRBJ1-2,.,TRBV7-2,CASRQGPGYTF,TGTGCCAGCAGGCAGGGTCCTGGCTACACCTTC
TRBJ2-7,.,TRBV28,CASSPRSRGPEQYF,TGTGCCAGCAGCCCACGGTCTCGGGGTCCCGAGCAGTACTTC
TRBJ2-7,TRBD2,TRBV10-2,CASSESTSGSYEQYF,TGCGCCAGCAGTGAGTCAACTAGCGGCTCCTACGAGCAGTACTTC
TRBJ2-3,TRBD2,TRBV28,CAYRPSGSRDTQYF,TGTGCCTACCGCCCTAGCGGGAGTAGGGATACGCAGTATTTT
TRBJ2-5,.,TRBV7-2,CASSLASGQRRETQYF,TGTGCCAGCAGCTTAGCGTCCGGACAAAGACGAGAGACCCAGTACTTC
TRBJ1-2,.,TRBV5-1,CASSLDGANGISGYTF,TGCGCCAGCAGCTTGGATGGGGCAAACGGAATCTCGGGCTACACCTTC